This T cell receptor beta chain is drawn from a study of OX40 agonist ivuxolimab in advanced cancers. Overall study results and limits: At 0.1-3.0 mg/kg, partial responders had clonal expansion among the lowest observed. There were also nonresponders showing low normalized T-cell clonal expansion.

Some clones are missing from TCRdb's copy, which holds only in-frame ones; the method was immunoSEQ multiplex PCR. The sample carries over 90,000 clones, roughly 89% recorded once. Of note for this clone: Its specificity is not known.

This CDR3 contains 11 residues. The V gene lost 4 bases and the J gene lost 6 bases, with 8 bases spanning the gap. Germline CDR1 is SQVTM and CDR2 is ANQGSEA. This clonotype was sampled from an adult with an advanced solid tumor such as melanoma, head and neck, liver or kidney cancer. The V gene is TRBV29-1, the J gene TRBJ2-3; D uncertain. Sample: CD4+ or CD8+ T cells sorted from blood, taken in a trial of the OX40 agonist ivuxolimab. The CDR3 coding sequence is TGCAGCGTTGGCTCCCGTGATACGCAGTATTTT. This gives the protein CSVGSRDTQYF.